The 17 T cell receptor beta chains presented below share a single source sample, sequenced in a study of T cell changes during pregnancy in multiple sclerosis. TCRdb's table, derived via immunoSEQ multiplex PCR, lists solely in-frame clones and lacks some. The data show 45,000 to 60,000 clones, 85% to 90% seen once. Sequenced here: CD8+ T cells from peripheral blood mononuclear cells, sampled in the second trimester of pregnancy. These receptors all come from a female donor with multiple sclerosis, enrolled in a pregnancy study.

The chain combines TRBV7-8 with TRBJ1-1, with TRBD1 matching over 8 bases. Trimming cost V 5 bases and J 0 bases; bases outside gene matches: 2. This CDR3 contains 14 residues. The V gene's germline CDR1 is SGHVS and CDR2 FQNEAQ. CDR3 region: CASSPGQVNTEAFF. CDR3 in DNA: TGTGCCAGCAGCCCGGGACAGGTGAACACTGAAGCTTTCTTT. Full variable domain (rest looked up from reference TRBV7-8 and TRBJ1-1): GAGVSQSPRYKVAKRGQDVALRCDPISGHVSLFWYQQALGQGPEFLTYFQNEAQLDKSGLPSDRFFAERPEGSVSTLKIQRTQQEDSAVYLCASSPGQVNTEAFFGQGTRLTVV.

This chain joins TRBV6-5 and TRBJ2-7; 7 bases map to TRBD1. Germline CDR1 MNHEY, CDR2 SVGAGI. The CDR3 runs 13 residues. Unmatched junction bases numbered 3, after V lost 4 bases and J lost 3 bases. The DNA of the CDR3 is TGTGCCAGCAGTTCTCGGGACAGCTACGAGCAGTACTTC. Encoded protein: CASSSRDSYEQYF.

The chain has TRBV6-1 and TRBJ2-3; TRBD1 might be the D (5 bases). Trimming stripped 3 bases from V and 0 bases from J, with 16 bases between. This CDR3 comprises 17 residues. CDR1 is MNHNS and CDR2 is SASEGT in the germline V gene. The CDR3 bases are TGTGCCAGCAGTGAGAACCTACAGGTGCCCAGCACAGATACGCAGTATTTT. This encodes CASSENLQVPSTDTQYF.

The rearrangement joins TRBV6-1 to TRBJ1-1, with 8 positions matching TRBD1. Germline-derived CDR1 and CDR2 are MNHNS and SASEGT. The CDR3 consists of 13 residues. J lost 4 bases, V lost 6 bases, and 4 bases had no gene match. In nucleotides, the CDR3 is TGTGCCAGCAGCCGGACAGGGCTCACTGAAGCTTTCTTT. Protein sequence: CASSRTGLTEAFF.

This sequence joins TRBV9 and TRBJ2-2; 8 bases are shared with TRBD2. The germline V gene encodes CDR1 SGDLS and CDR2 YYNGEE. This CDR3 has 17 residues. The junction had 8 bases not matched to a gene; V was cut back by 4 bases and J by 0 bases. Here the CDR3 DNA reads TGTGCCAGCAGCTCCACGGGAGGGGTCGCGAACACCGGGGAGCTGTTTTTT. It yields the protein CASSSTGGVANTGELFF.

The V and J genes are TRBV11-1 and TRBJ2-3; 7 bases agree with TRBD1. Germline V gene sequence: CDR1 SGHAT, CDR2 FQDESV (reference sequence). The CDR3 length is 17 residues. The junction had 11 bases not matched to a gene; V was cut back by 0 bases and J by 5 bases. The CDR3 bases are TGTGCCAGCAGCTTAGCCGGCAGGGGGTATTCACGAGATACGCAGTATTTT. Amino acid sequence: CASSLAGRGYSRDTQYF.

V usage is TRBV5-1 and J usage is TRBJ2-7; a possible D gene is TRBD2 (5 bases). This CDR3 has 14 amino acids. Germline CDR1 reads SGHRS; CDR2 reads YFSETQ. V lost 0 bases to trimming and J lost 1 base, with 8 bases between them. The CDR3 DNA reads TGCGCCAGCAGCTTGGCCGGAGGATCCTACGAGCAGTACTTC. Its protein is CASSLAGGSYEQYF.

V is TRBV4-1 and J is TRBJ2-7; 7 positions agree with TRBD2. Looked up from germline, CDR1 is MGHRA and CDR2 is YSYEKL. The length of the CDR3 is 15 residues. The junction had 8 bases not matched to a gene; V was cut back by 5 bases and J by 1 base. CDR3 amino acids: CASSVRGEGSYEQYF. For the CDR3, the DNA is TGCGCCAGCAGCGTGCGAGGGGAGGGGTCCTACGAGCAGTACTTC.

The rearrangement links TRBV7-8 to TRBJ1-5, with 9 bases aligning to TRBD1. Germline loops: CDR1 SGHVS, CDR2 FQNEAQ. This CDR3 is built from 15 residues. V lost 5 bases, J lost 6 bases, and 8 bases stayed unmatched. CDR3 bases: TGTGCCAGCAGCGTACAACAGGGGGCAACTCAGCCCCAGCATTTT. It is translated as CASSVQQGATQPQHF.

This clone was detected only once. The genes are TRBV18 and TRBJ2-1; TRBD1 might be the D (5 bases). This CDR3 has 11 residues. Trimming removed 3 bases at V and 8 bases at J, with 5 bases between. Germline lookup yields CDR1 KGHSH and CDR2 LQKENI. CDR3 protein: CASSPGHEQFF. Written as DNA, the CDR3 is TGTGCCAGCTCACCGGGGCATGAGCAGTTCTTC.

DNA of the CDR3: TGTGCCAGCAGCCCGGGACTGAACCAAGAGACCCAGTACTTC. Encoded protein: CASSPGLNQETQYF. The chain employs TRBV13 and TRBJ2-5; a weak D match, TRBD2 (6 bases). V lost 5 bases, J lost 0 bases, and 10 bases lay in between. Germline assignment: CDR1 PRHDT and CDR2 FYEKMQ (reference sequence). This CDR3 region has 14 residues.

The J gene is TRBJ2-1, the V gene TRBV19; the match to TRBD2 covers 13 bases. Germline CDR1 and CDR2: LNHDA and SQIVND (reference sequence). J lost 8 bases, V lost 6 bases, and 7 bases had no gene match. The CDR3 has 15 residues. The CDR3 coding sequence is TGTGCCAGTAGCACACTAGCGGGAGGGCCCGATGAGCAGTTCTTC. Translated: CASSTLAGGPDEQFF.

CDR3 sequence (DNA): TGTGCCAGCAGCATCGACAGGGCTGAGGACTACGAGCAGTACTTC. Translated: CASSIDRAEDYEQYF. The V call is TRBV7-9, the J call TRBJ2-7, with 7 positions matching TRBD1. From germline, CDR1 is SEHNR and CDR2 FQNEAQ (reference sequence). The trim removed 5 bases at V and 3 bases at J, leaving 10 bases unmatched. This CDR3 is 15 amino acids long.

This chain joins TRBV27 and TRBJ2-7; 11 bases are a match to TRBD2. Germline-derived CDR1 and CDR2 are MNHEY and SMNVEV (reference sequence). The CDR3 has 16 amino acids. V trimming: 2 bases; J trimming: 3 bases; junction bases outside the gene matches: 6. The CDR3 sequence: CASSLLPSGGYYEQYF. DNA for the CDR3: TGTGCCAGCAGTTTACTCCCTAGCGGGGGGTACTACGAGCAGTACTTC.

The V gene is TRBV5-6, the J gene TRBJ2-1; D unresolved. Germline V gene lookup returns CDR1 SGHDT and CDR2 YYEEEE. There are 11 residues in the CDR3. V was clipped by 6 bases and J by 6 bases, with 7 bases between them. This CDR3 reads CASNYGNEQFF. The CDR3 nucleotides read TGTGCCAGCAACTACGGCAATGAGCAGTTCTTC.

The V gene is TRBV19, the J gene TRBJ2-7; 7 nucleotides align to TRBD1. Germline CDR1 reads LNHDA; CDR2 reads SQIVND (reference sequence). V lost 4 bases to trimming and J lost 3 bases; unmatched junction nucleotides: 9. CDR3 size: 15 residues. In DNA, the CDR3 is TGTGCCAGTAGTAAACTCGGGACAGAACTCTACGAGCAGTACTTC. This sequence encodes CASSKLGTELYEQYF.

The chain carries TRBV6-6 and TRBJ2-7, with D possibly TRBD2 on 5 matching bases. Germline CDR1 reads MNHNY; CDR2 reads SVGAGI (reference sequence). Trimming pared 6 bases from V and 3 bases from J, leaving 12 bases between. This CDR3 comprises 13 residues. Written as DNA, the CDR3 is TGTGCCAGCAGCTCGTCAGGAGGCTACGAGCAGTACTTC. Translating gives CASSSSGGYEQYF.